These T cell receptor beta chains were read from a single sample in a study of blood T cell repertoires in COVID-19. Some clones are missing from TCRdb's copy, which holds only in-frame ones; the method was immunoSEQ multiplex PCR. The table has a few hundred thousand clones, about nine tenths seen once. The source material was peripheral blood. The receptors were gathered from a woman in her 40s who had recovered from COVID-19. CDR3s include the opening cysteine and the closing phenylalanine or tryptophan. D genes are given only for firm matches. The size entry is marked missing in some rows and otherwise reads once, few, many or a size class.

. | TRBJ1-4 | TRBV3-1/TRBV3-2 | . | CASSQKKSQVNEKLFF | TGTGCCAGCAGCCAAAAGAAAAGCCAGGTTAATGAAAAACTGTTTTTT
. | TRBJ1-4 | TRBV19 | . | CASSIHGGGITNEKLFF | TGTGCCAGTAGTATTCACGGGGGGGGTATAACTAATGAAAAACTGTTTTTT
. | TRBJ2-3 | TRBV9 | . | CASSVVAFGTDTQYF | TGTGCCAGCAGCGTAGTGGCTTTTGGCACAGATACGCAGTATTTT
once | TRBJ1-6 | TRBV9 | . | CASSVSGSPGNSPLHF | TGTGCCAGCAGCGTATCCGGGTCCCCCGGTAATTCACCCCTCCACTTT
. | TRBJ1-3 | TRBV18 | TRBD1 | CASSPPDRGRNTIYF | TGTGCCAGCTCACCACCGGACAGGGGTCGGAACACCATATATTTT
. | TRBJ2-5 | TRBV25-1 | TRBD1 | CASSDRTGIIAETQYF | TGTGCCAGCAGTGACAGGACAGGGATTATTGCAGAGACCCAGTACTTC
. | TRBJ2-2 | TRBV14 | . | CASSPDLWAGELFF | TGTGCCAGCAGCCCGGACTTGTGGGCCGGGGAGCTGTTTTTT
. | TRBJ2-7 | TRBV3-1/TRBV3-2 | . | CASSARQEAAYEQYF | TGTGCCAGCAGCGCACGGCAAGAGGCTGCCTACGAGCAGTACTTC
. | TRBJ2-7 | TRBV5-4 | TRBD2 | CASSWGGLATTYEQYF | TGTGCCAGCAGCTGGGGGGGACTAGCGACGACCTACGAGCAGTACTTC
once | TRBJ2-7 | TRBV6-5 | TRBD2 | CASSYSGLGPYEQYF | TGTGCCAGCAGTTACTCGGGACTAGGCCCCTACGAGCAGTACTTC
few | TRBJ2-1 | TRBV28 | TRBD2 | CASSLLGGSGYNEQFF | TGTGCCAGCAGTCTACTCGGCGGGAGCGGCTACAATGAGCAGTTCTTC
once | TRBJ2-3 | TRBV9 | TRBD2 | CASSVGAGEPTDTQYF | TGTGCCAGCAGCGTAGGAGCGGGAGAGCCCACAGATACGCAGTATTTT
. | TRBJ1-4 | TRBV4-2 | TRBD1 | CASSPGTGGEKLFF | TGTGCCAGCAGCCCCGGGACAGGAGGGGAAAAACTGTTTTTT
. | TRBJ2-2 | TRBV5-1 | . | CASSLKRQANTGELFF | TGCGCCAGCAGCTTGAAGAGACAGGCTAACACCGGGGAGCTGTTTTTT
. | TRBJ2-5 | TRBV7-9 | TRBD2 | CASSPWTSGQQETQYF | TGTGCCAGCAGCCCCTGGACTAGCGGGCAACAAGAGACCCAGTACTTC
. | TRBJ2-5 | TRBV3-1/TRBV3-2 | . | CASRWADSPAGRQETQYF | TGTGCCAGCAGGTGGGCCGATAGCCCAGCGGGCCGACAAGAGACCCAGTACTTC
. | TRBJ1-4 | TRBV12-5 | . | CASGPRAGRVEKLFF | TGTGCTAGTGGTCCCAGGGCCGGGAGGGTAGAAAAACTGTTTTTT
. | TRBJ2-7 | TRBV28 | . | CASSFPTGTLSYEQYF | TGTGCCAGCAGTTTCCCAACCGGGACACTTTCCTACGAGCAGTACTTC
. | TRBJ2-3 | TRBV5-1 | TRBD2 | CASRLGGLARTDTQYF | TGCGCCAGCAGACTCGGAGGACTAGCTAGAACAGATACGCAGTATTTT
. | TRBJ2-1 | TRBV11-1 | TRBD2 | CASSLPSGRADNEQFF | TGTGCCAGCAGCTTACCTAGCGGGAGGGCTGACAATGAGCAGTTCTTC
. | TRBJ1-4 | TRBV5-1 | TRBD1 | CASSPGQGAVGEKLFF | TGCGCCAGCAGCCCGGGACAGGGGGCAGTGGGGGAAAAACTGTTTTTT
. | TRBJ2-7 | TRBV27 | . | CASSLAGQTYEQYF | TGTGCCAGCAGTTTAGCAGGTCAGACCTACGAGCAGTACTTC
. | TRBJ2-3 | TRBV19 | . | CASRQGDTQYF | TGTGCCAGTAGGCAGGGGGATACGCAGTATTTT
. | TRBJ2-2 | TRBV27 | TRBD2 | CASKGLATNTGELFF | TGTGCCAGCAAAGGACTAGCGACGAACACCGGGGAGCTGTTTTTT
few | TRBJ2-1 | TRBV13 | TRBD2 | CASIDRVREGSYNEQFF | TGTGCCAGCATCGACAGGGTGCGGGAGGGTTCTTACAATGAGCAGTTCTTC
. | TRBJ1-6 | TRBV28 | TRBD1 | CASSFQGARNSPLHF | TGTGCCAGCAGTTTTCAGGGGGCTCGTAATTCACCCCTCCACTTT
. | TRBJ2-4 | TRBV5-1 | TRBD2 | CASSLGLAGGLSIQYF | TGCGCCAGCAGCTTGGGACTAGCGGGAGGTTTAAGCATTCAGTACTTC
. | TRBJ2-7 | TRBV11-3 | TRBD1 | CASSNHRGLVAYEQYF | TGTGCCAGCAGCAACCACAGGGGGCTCGTAGCCTACGAGCAGTACTTC
once | TRBJ2-6 | TRBV5-1 | TRBD1 | CASSAGTAGANVLTF | TGCGCCAGCAGCGCTGGGACAGCTGGGGCCAACGTCCTGACTTTC
. | TRBJ1-4 | TRBV5-1 | . | CASSPGEASEKLFF | TGCGCCAGCAGCCCGGGAGAGGCCAGTGAAAAACTGTTTTTT
. | TRBJ2-3 | TRBV9 | TRBD2 | CAGSVVAGGPPDTQYF | TGTGCCGGCAGCGTAGTAGCGGGAGGGCCCCCAGATACGCAGTATTTT
. | TRBJ2-5 | TRBV11-2 | TRBD2 | CASSPGLADQETQYF | TGTGCCAGCAGCCCCGGACTAGCGGATCAAGAGACCCAGTACTTC
. | TRBJ1-4 | TRBV20-1 | . | CSAQGVEKLFF | TGCAGTGCCCAAGGAGTTGAAAAACTGTTTTTT
. | TRBJ2-1 | TRBV19 | . | CASSISQTANEQFF | TGTGCCAGTAGTATTTCTCAGACAGCCAATGAGCAGTTCTTC
once | TRBJ1-5 | TRBV5-6 | . | CASSWGGVSNQPQHF | TGTGCCAGCAGCTGGGGGGGTGTCAGCAATCAGCCCCAGCATTTT
many | TRBJ1-6 | TRBV6-1 | . | CASSDAIGTGAGALHF | TGTGCCAGCAGTGACGCCATCGGGACGGGTGCAGGGGCCCTCCACTTT
. | TRBJ2-1 | TRBV13 | . | CASSPGDNEQFF | TGTGCCAGCAGCCCGGGTGACAATGAGCAGTTCTTC
. | TRBJ2-5 | TRBV11-2 | . | CASSLGLGQWETQYF | TGTGCCAGCAGCTTAGGGCTGGGGCAGTGGGAGACCCAGTACTTC
few | TRBJ2-2 | TRBV5-1 | . | CASSARDWNTGELFF | TGCGCCAGCAGCGCCCGGGACTGGAACACCGGGGAGCTGTTTTTT
. | TRBJ2-1 | TRBV9 | TRBD2 | CASSVGSGSSDEQFF | TGTGCCAGCAGCGTAGGTAGCGGGAGCAGTGATGAGCAGTTCTTC
. | TRBJ2-5 | TRBV7-3 | . | CASSRDSQETQYF | TGTGCCAGCAGCAGAGACAGCCAAGAGACCCAGTACTTC
once | TRBJ2-2 | TRBV9 | TRBD1 | CASSPQTGTNTGELFF | TGTGCCAGCAGCCCTCAGACAGGGACGAACACCGGGGAGCTGTTTTTT
. | TRBJ1-3 | TRBV14 | . | CASSQTGLGNTIYF | TGTGCCAGCAGCCAAACAGGGTTGGGAAACACCATATATTTT
. | TRBJ2-7 | TRBV28 | . | CASTHQVGPHEQYF | TGTGCCAGCACCCACCAGGTGGGCCCCCACGAGCAGTACTTC
once | TRBJ1-1 | TRBV4-1 | TRBD1 | CASSPLGTGLNTEAFF | TGCGCCAGCAGCCCCCTAGGGACAGGGTTGAACACTGAAGCTTTCTTT
. | TRBJ2-3 | TRBV5-1 | . | CASSVSYSGDTQYF | TGCGCCAGCAGCGTTAGCTATTCAGGGGATACGCAGTATTTT
. | TRBJ1-4 | TRBV30 | TRBD1 | CAWSGIRGGREKLFF | TGTGCCTGGAGTGGCATCAGAGGGGGCCGTGAAAAACTGTTTTTT
. | TRBJ1-2 | TRBV6-5 | . | CASSYGGLGYTF | TGTGCCAGCAGTTATGGGGGACTGGGCTACACCTTC
. | TRBJ1-1 | TRBV11-3 | . | CASSLQGQNTEAFF | TGTGCCAGCAGCTTACAGGGGCAGAACACTGAAGCTTTCTTT
. | TRBJ2-3 | TRBV27 | TRBD2 | CASSHDSGSHRGSTDTQYF | TGTGCCAGCAGTCACGATAGCGGGAGCCACCGAGGGAGCACAGATACGCAGTATTTT
. | TRBJ1-1 | TRBV29-1 | TRBD1 | CSAGTGNTEAFF | TGCAGCGCAGGGACAGGGAACACTGAAGCTTTCTTT
. | TRBJ2-3 | TRBV5-1 | . | CASSLASTDTQYF | TGCGCCAGCAGCTTGGCGAGCACAGATACGCAGTATTTT
once | TRBJ2-3 | TRBV7-8 | . | CASSLGGLPTDTQYF | TGTGCCAGCAGCTTAGGGGGACTTCCCACAGATACGCAGTATTTT
few | TRBJ2-1 | TRBV5-1 | . | CASSLGGSSYNEQFF | TGCGCCAGCAGCTTGGGAGGAAGCTCCTACAATGAGCAGTTCTTC